This record concerns one T cell receptor (beta chain) sequence. Its antigen is unidentified. The entry originates in a study of beta chain features in type 1 diabetes. Study-wide background: Cell yields, gender and age were similar in healthy donors and patients.

The V gene lost 3 bases and the J gene lost 7 bases, with 16 bases spanning the gap. The CDR3 length is 14 residues. Germline CDR1 reads SGDLS; CDR2 reads YYNGEE. The study reverse transcribed the entire isolated RNA, so it sequenced expressed TCRB transcripts. The average read count of naive, central memory and regulatory T cell samples was approximately 4 million. The protocol was immunoSEQ multiplex PCR, while the TCRdb copy is restricted to in-frame clones and leaves out a portion. In the table there are 630,000 or so clones, more than 13% of which are singletons. Overall study findings and caveats: Patients and controls would share equally any PCR tilt toward shorter templates. The VDJ junctions of type 1 diabetes patients carried fewer insertions and more deletions. Shorter TCRB CDR3s, moderately but significantly so, marked every one of the four CD4+ subsets in Type 1 diabetes patients.

The source is a young man with type 1 diabetes. J is TRBJ1-1 and V is TRBV9; D remains unclear. Sequenced: naive CD4+ T cells from blood. CDR3 protein: CASSATPSAFEAFF. The DNA of the CDR3 is TGTGCCAGCAGCGCTACACCTAGTGCCTTTGAAGCTTTCTTT.